The 11 T cell receptor beta chains below were found in one sample sequenced in a study of blood T cell repertoires in COVID-19. Generated by immunoSEQ multiplex PCR, the TCRdb table keeps only in-frame clones and is missing some. The table includes 200,000 to 250,000 clones, roughly nine tenths detected once. Sequencing was carried out using PBMCs or T cells enriched from blood (not recorded which). The receptors originated from a woman aged 45-60 years in a cohort exposed to, infected with or recovered from COVID-19 (not recorded which).

The chain combines TRBV2 with TRBJ1-5, with 8 positions matching TRBD1. The CDR3 contains 15 residues. With V trimmed by 6 bases and J by 5 bases, 9 bases remained unmatched. Germline values: CDR1 SNHLY, CDR2 FYNNEI. CDR3 DNA sequence: TGTGCCAGCAGAGGGAGGGCAGGGGGCTATCAGCCCCAGCATTTT. Its translation is CASRGRAGGYQPQHF.

The chain is built from TRBV27 and TRBJ2-1, with 9 bases identical to TRBD2. The CDR3 sequence is 15 residues long. With 2 bases clipped from V and 10 bases from J, the junction kept 9 bases outside the gene matches. Germline CDR1 reads MNHEY; CDR2 reads SMNVEV (reference sequence). DNA for the CDR3: TGTGCCAGCAGTTTAGCAGCGGGGGGCCCTGGAGAGCAGTTCTTC. Residues: CASSLAAGGPGEQFF.

The chain uses TRBV7-2 and TRBJ1-4; D is uncertain. The CDR3 length is 14 residues. The germline V and J ends were trimmed by 5 bases and 13 bases, with 20 bases remaining between them. Germline CDR1 and CDR2: SGHTA and FQGNSA. Here the CDR3 DNA reads TGTGCCAGCAGCCAGACAACTGCTGACAAATTACTGTTTTTT. Residues: CASSQTTADKLLFF.

This chain uses TRBV24-1 with TRBJ1-2; the D is unclear. The V gene's germline CDR1 is KGHDR and CDR2 SFDVKD. The CDR3 totals 13 residues. V was trimmed by 3 bases and J by 8 bases, leaving 12 bases between them. The DNA for the CDR3 is TGTGCCACCAGTGATCAAGGATCGGGAGGCTACACCTTC. Translation gives CATSDQGSGGYTF.

The chain links TRBV2 to TRBJ1-6, with D tentatively TRBD1 (6 bases). The CDR3 runs to 13 residues. Per germline, CDR1 SNHLY and CDR2 FYNNEI. V was cut by 7 bases and J by 7 bases, with 11 bases left in between. CDR3 coding DNA: TGTGCCAGCACGGGACAACAGAATTCACCCCTCCACTTT. This encodes CASTGQQNSPLHF.

J is TRBJ2-5 and V is TRBV13; 7 nucleotides align to TRBD1. Germline V lookup: CDR1 PRHDT, CDR2 FYEKMQ (reference sequence). The trim removed 6 bases at V and 4 bases at J, leaving 5 bases unmatched. The CDR3 runs 13 residues. DNA of the CDR3: TGTGCCAGCAGTAAACAGGGGACAGAGACCCAGTACTTC. It codes for CASSKQGTETQYF.

The chain links TRBV5-1 to TRBJ1-1; D may be TRBD1 (6 bases). The CDR3 consists of 13 residues. The germline gives CDR1 SGHRS, CDR2 YFSETQ. Trimming pared 5 bases from V and 1 base from J, leaving 9 bases between. The CDR3 DNA reads TGCGCCAGCAGTCAGGGGACGAACACTGAAGCTTTCTTT. Translating gives CASSQGTNTEAFF.

The chain recombines TRBV29-1 with TRBJ1-3; 8 positions match TRBD1. V dropped 7 bases and J dropped 0; count of bases not matched to a gene: 14. The CDR3 contains 17 residues. CDR1 and CDR2 (germline): SQVTM, ANQGSEA. The CDR3 sequence: CSASETGALLSGNTIYF. Here the CDR3 DNA reads TGCAGCGCCTCCGAGACAGGGGCCCTCCTCTCTGGAAACACCATATATTTT.

The chain joins TRBV5-4 to TRBJ2-2; 16 bases match TRBD2. Germline V lookup: CDR1 SGHNT, CDR2 YYREEE (reference sequence). The junction had 6 bases not matched to a gene; V was cut back by 4 bases and J by 6 bases. The CDR3 runs 17 residues. DNA for the CDR3: TGTGCCAGCAGCAAGGGACTAGCGGGGGGGGCTGCCGGGGAGCTGTTTTTT. Its translation is CASSKGLAGGAAGELFF.

The table lists this clone with a few counts. The chain has TRBV5-1 and TRBJ1-6; D may be TRBD1 (5 bases). Germline V CDR1 and CDR2: SGHRS, YFSETQ. The CDR3 is made up of 16 amino acids. V was trimmed by 0 bases and J by 6 bases, leaving 13 bases between them. CDR3 nucleotide sequence: TGCGCCAGCAGCTTGGATCAGGGTGGTCCTAATTCACCCCTCCACTTT. Its translation is CASSLDQGGPNSPLHF.

The chain is built from TRBV4-2 and TRBJ2-7; D perhaps matches TRBD1 (5 bases). The CDR3 contains 14 residues. The V gene lost 0 bases and the J gene lost 4 bases, with 10 bases spanning the gap. CDR1 is LGHNA, CDR2 YNFKEQ, per germline. The CDR3, as DNA: TGTGCCAGCAGCCAAGATCCAGGGTTGTACGAGCAGTACTTC. Translation gives CASSQDPGLYEQYF.